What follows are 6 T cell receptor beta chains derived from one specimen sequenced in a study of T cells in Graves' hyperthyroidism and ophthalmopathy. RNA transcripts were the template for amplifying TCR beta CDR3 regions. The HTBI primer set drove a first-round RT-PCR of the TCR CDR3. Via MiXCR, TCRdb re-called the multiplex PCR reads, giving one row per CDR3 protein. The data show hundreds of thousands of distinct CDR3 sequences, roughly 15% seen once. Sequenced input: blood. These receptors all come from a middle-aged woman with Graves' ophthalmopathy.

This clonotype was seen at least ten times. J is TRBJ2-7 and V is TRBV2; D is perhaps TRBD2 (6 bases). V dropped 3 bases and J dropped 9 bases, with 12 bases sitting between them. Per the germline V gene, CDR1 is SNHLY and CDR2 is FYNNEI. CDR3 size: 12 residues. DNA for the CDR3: TGTGCCAGCAGTGAGGACGGGGGTGTGCAGTACTTC. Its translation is CASSEDGGVQYF.

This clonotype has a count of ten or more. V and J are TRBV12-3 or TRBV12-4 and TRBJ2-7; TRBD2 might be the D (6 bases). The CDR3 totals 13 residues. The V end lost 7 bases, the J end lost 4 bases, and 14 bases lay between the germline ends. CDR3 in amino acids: CASTRPAGYEQYF. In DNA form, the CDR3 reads TGTGCCAGCACCCGACCGGCGGGGTACGAGCAGTACTTC.

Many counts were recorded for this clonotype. CDR3 nucleotides: TGCAGTGCGAGAAGATCTAACTATGGCTACACCTTC. Protein sequence: CSARRSNYGYTF. The V call is TRBV20-1, the J call TRBJ1-2; D is ambiguous. The CDR3 length is 12 residues. The V and J ends lost 6 bases and 0 bases respectively, with 8 bases between them. In germline, CDR1 is DFQATT, CDR2 SNEGSKA (reference sequence).

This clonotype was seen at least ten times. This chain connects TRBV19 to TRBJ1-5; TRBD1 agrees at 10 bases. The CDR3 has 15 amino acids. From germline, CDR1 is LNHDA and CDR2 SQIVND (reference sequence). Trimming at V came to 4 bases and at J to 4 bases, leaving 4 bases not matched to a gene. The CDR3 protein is CASSRDRGRNQPQHF. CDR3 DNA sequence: TGTGCCAGTAGTAGGGACAGGGGAAGGAATCAGCCCCAGCATTTT.

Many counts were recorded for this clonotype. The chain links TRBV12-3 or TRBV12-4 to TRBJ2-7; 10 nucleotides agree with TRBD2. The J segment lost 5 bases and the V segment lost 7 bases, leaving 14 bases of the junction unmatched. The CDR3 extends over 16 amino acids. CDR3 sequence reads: CASTPSGRAGGNEQYF. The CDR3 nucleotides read TGTGCCAGCACCCCAAGCGGGAGGGCCGGTGGAAACGAGCAGTACTTC.

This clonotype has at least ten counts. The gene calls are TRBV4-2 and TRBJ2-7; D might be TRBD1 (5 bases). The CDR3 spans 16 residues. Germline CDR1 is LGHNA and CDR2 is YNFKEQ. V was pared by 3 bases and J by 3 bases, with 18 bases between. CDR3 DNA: TGTGCCAGCAGCCAGATGCAGGGCCAGGTCGTCTACGAGCAGTACTTC. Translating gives CASSQMQGQVVYEQYF.